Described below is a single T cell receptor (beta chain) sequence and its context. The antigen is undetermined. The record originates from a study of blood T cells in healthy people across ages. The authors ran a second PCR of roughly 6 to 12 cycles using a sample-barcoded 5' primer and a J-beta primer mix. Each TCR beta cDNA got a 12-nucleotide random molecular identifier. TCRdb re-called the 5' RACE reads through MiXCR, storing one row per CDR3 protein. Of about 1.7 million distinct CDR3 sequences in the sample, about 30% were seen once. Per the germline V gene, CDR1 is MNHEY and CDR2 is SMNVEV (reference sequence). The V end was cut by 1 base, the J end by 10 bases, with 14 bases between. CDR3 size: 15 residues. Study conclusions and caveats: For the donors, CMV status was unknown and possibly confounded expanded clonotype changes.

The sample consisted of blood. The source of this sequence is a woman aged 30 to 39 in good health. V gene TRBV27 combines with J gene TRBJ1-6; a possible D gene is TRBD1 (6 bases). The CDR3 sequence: CASSLWSGDGSPLHF. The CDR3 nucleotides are TGTGCCAGCAGTTTATGGTCAGGGGATGGCTCACCCCTCCACTTT.